This T cell receptor beta chain was retrieved from a study of CD8+ T cells in alopecia areata. Background on the study: Each of the treated patients was given oral tofacitinib, 5 to 10 mg twice daily, for moderate-to-severe alopecia areata.

The CDR3 spans 17 residues. Germline V gives CDR1 MGHRA, CDR2 YSYEKL. V lost 1 base and J lost 0, with 13 bases in between. Treatment defined: oral pan-JAK inhibitor, 5-10 mg twice daily. PBMCs served as the source from which CD4+ and CD8+ T cells were sorted. The study's findings and limits: Given one nonresponder, whether baseline CD8+ expansion relates to response remains uncertain.

RNA was isolated and reverse transcribed to cDNA, the sequencing template. Sequencing used immunoSEQ multiplex PCR; TCRdb keeps in-frame clones, though not all of them. Seen here are under 200,000 clones, approximately 57% observed once, and the top ten hold 13% to 15%. On this clone itself: Its specificity is unknown.

The sample consisted of CD4+ T cells sorted from blood, taken at week 24, from a patient treated with tofacitinib. The rearrangement links TRBV4-1 to TRBJ1-3; no firm D call. The source is a human donor with alopecia areata. In DNA form, the CDR3 reads TGCGCCAGCAGCCAAGTTGCAGGACGAAGCTCTGGAAACACCATATATTTT. This gives the protein CASSQVAGRSSGNTIYF.